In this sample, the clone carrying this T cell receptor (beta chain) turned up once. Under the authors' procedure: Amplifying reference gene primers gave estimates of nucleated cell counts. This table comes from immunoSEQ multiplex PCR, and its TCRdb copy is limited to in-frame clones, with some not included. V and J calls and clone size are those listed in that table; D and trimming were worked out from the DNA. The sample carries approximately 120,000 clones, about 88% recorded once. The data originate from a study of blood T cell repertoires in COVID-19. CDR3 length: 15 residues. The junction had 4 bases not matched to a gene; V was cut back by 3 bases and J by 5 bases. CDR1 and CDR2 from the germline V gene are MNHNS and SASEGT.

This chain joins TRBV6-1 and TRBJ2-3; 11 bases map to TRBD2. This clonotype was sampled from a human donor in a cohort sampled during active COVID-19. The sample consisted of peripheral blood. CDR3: CASSDSGRERDTQYF. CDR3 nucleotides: TGTGCCAGCAGTGATAGCGGGAGGGAGAGAGATACGCAGTATTTT.